A selection of T cell receptor beta chains follows, all from one sample in a study of blood T cell repertoires in COVID-19. TCRdb's copy holds only in-frame clones and misses some; the assay was immunoSEQ multiplex PCR. This repertoire shows some 200,000 clones, approximately 80% found once; its top ten account for 8% to 9%. The sample was PBMCs or T cells enriched from blood (not recorded which). The receptor source for this set is a woman aged 45-65 years with acute COVID-19. Both conserved end residues are part of each CDR3. The D gene is left open where the match is weak. Size is stated for part of the rows, as once, few or many counts, or as a class when the clone is expanded.

NA,TRBJ2-1,TRBV9,TRBD2,CASSAGGTSGEQFF,TGTGCCAGCAGCGCCGGCGGGACTAGCGGGGAGCAGTTCTTC
once,TRBJ1-2,TRBV7-2,TRBD1,CASSSGQGIRYTF,TGTGCCAGCAGCTCGGGACAGGGGATACGCTACACCTTC
NA,TRBJ2-1,TRBV20-1,NA,CSASTRGLYNEQFF,TGCAGTGCTAGTACTAGGGGACTTTACAATGAGCAGTTCTTC
NA,TRBJ2-3,TRBV7-2,NA,CASTSSPVLTTDTQYF,TGTGCCAGCACCTCTAGCCCGGTCCTTACCACAGATACGCAGTATTTT
NA,TRBJ1-5,TRBV28,TRBD1,CASLRTGQGSEPQHF,TGTGCCAGCCTTCGGACGGGACAGGGTTCGGAACCCCAGCATTTT
NA,TRBJ1-1,TRBV29-1,NA,CSVVQNTEAFF,TGCAGCGTGGTACAGAACACTGAAGCTTTCTTT
NA,TRBJ2-7,TRBV7-2,NA,CASSLGMSSYEQYF,TGTGCCAGCAGCTTAGGCATGAGCTCCTACGAGCAGTACTTC
NA,TRBJ2-1,TRBV4-3,NA,CASSQEGPQGEQFF,TGCGCCAGCAGCCAAGAGGGGCCCCAGGGTGAGCAGTTCTTC
NA,TRBJ2-5,TRBV6-4,NA,CAIGGSSGTVKETQYF,TGTGCCATAGGGGGGTCATCCGGGACAGTAAAAGAGACCCAGTACTTC
NA,TRBJ1-3,TRBV5-4,TRBD1,CASSGTGDLSGNTIYF,TGTGCCAGCAGCGGGACAGGGGACCTCTCTGGAAACACCATATATTTT
NA,TRBJ2-7,TRBV7-2,TRBD1,CASGDRVWYEQYF,TGTGCCAGCGGGGACAGGGTGTGGTACGAGCAGTACTTC
NA,TRBJ2-7,TRBV7-9,NA,CASSPLYPSYEQYF,TGTGCCAGCAGCCCCCTATACCCCTCCTACGAGCAGTACTTC
NA,TRBJ1-3,TRBV5-1,TRBD1,CASSSGQTGALGNTIYF,TGCGCCAGCAGCTCCGGACAGACAGGGGCGCTCGGAAACACCATATATTTT
few,TRBJ1-5,TRBV28,TRBD1,CASRKTGGVNQPQHF,TGTGCCAGCAGAAAGACAGGGGGTGTCAATCAGCCCCAGCATTTT
NA,TRBJ2-5,TRBV7-2,NA,CASSLAANTQETQYF,TGTGCCAGCAGCTTAGCGGCCAACACCCAAGAGACCCAGTACTTC
NA,TRBJ1-2,TRBV19,TRBD1,CASSMRQGGYGYTF,TGTGCCAGTAGTATGCGGCAGGGGGGCTATGGCTACACCTTC
NA,TRBJ2-3,TRBV11-3,NA,CASSLVLTGSTQYF,TGTGCCAGCAGCTTAGTTTTGACAGGATCAACGCAGTATTTT
NA,TRBJ2-7,TRBV9,NA,CASSVGGDSEYEQYF,TGTGCCAGCAGCGTAGGGGGGGACAGCGAATACGAGCAGTACTTC
NA,TRBJ1-6,TRBV7-2,NA,CASSSGPHDSPLHF,TGTGCCAGCAGCTCGGGTCCACATGATTCACCCCTCCACTTT
few,TRBJ1-3,TRBV16,NA,CASSQSTVTSGNTIYF,TGTGCCAGCAGCCAATCCACAGTGACCTCTGGAAACACCATATATTTT
NA,TRBJ2-1,TRBV7-2,TRBD1,CASSTTGAGEQFF,TGTGCCAGCAGCACGACAGGGGCCGGTGAGCAGTTCTTC
NA,TRBJ2-6,TRBV29-1,TRBD1,CSVVIHRGSGANVLTF,TGCAGCGTCGTGATTCACAGGGGCAGTGGGGCCAACGTCCTGACTTTC
NA,TRBJ1-2,TRBV12-3/TRBV12-4,NA,CASSTTLRGGYTF,TGTGCCAGCAGTACAACACTCAGGGGTGGCTACACCTTC
NA,TRBJ2-1,TRBV15,TRBD1,CATSRVDRGPYNEQFF,TGTGCCACCAGCAGAGTTGACAGGGGGCCCTACAATGAGCAGTTCTTC
NA,TRBJ1-6,TRBV5-1,TRBD1,CASSLVGGQSPLHF,TGCGCCAGCAGCTTGGTAGGGGGCCAATCACCCCTCCACTTT
NA,TRBJ1-3,TRBV7-2,NA,CASSLALAGVTGNTIYF,TGTGCCAGCAGCTTAGCGTTGGCAGGGGTAACTGGAAACACCATATATTTT
NA,TRBJ2-3,TRBV29-1,NA,CSVDIGSYGTDTQYF,TGCAGCGTTGATATCGGGTCTTATGGGACAGATACGCAGTATTTT
few,TRBJ1-5,TRBV4-1,TRBD1,CASSQPDRDAQPQHF,TGCGCCAGCAGCCAACCGGACAGGGACGCTCAGCCCCAGCATTTT
NA,TRBJ1-2,TRBV6-5,TRBD1,CASSLTGAIYGYTF,TGTGCCAGCAGCTTGACAGGGGCCATCTATGGCTACACCTTC
few,TRBJ2-2,TRBV2,TRBD1,CASSADREYTGELFF,TGTGCCAGCAGTGCGGACAGGGAGTACACCGGGGAGCTGTTTTTT
NA,TRBJ2-5,TRBV10-3,TRBD1,CAISLGPGTGSETQYF,TGTGCCATCAGTTTGGGACCCGGGACAGGTTCAGAGACCCAGTACTTC
NA,TRBJ2-4,TRBV28,TRBD2,CATNKGGRGVIQYF,TGTGCCACCAACAAGGGAGGGAGAGGGGTCATTCAGTACTTC
NA,TRBJ2-1,TRBV10-3,NA,CAISVAVSYNEQFF,TGTGCCATCAGTGTGGCGGTCTCCTACAATGAGCAGTTCTTC
NA,TRBJ1-1,TRBV7-3,NA,CASSYSMNTEAFF,TGTGCCAGCAGCTACTCAATGAACACTGAAGCTTTCTTT
once,TRBJ1-1,TRBV6-5,NA,CASSPTSTEAFF,TGTGCCAGCAGCCCGACAAGCACTGAAGCTTTCTTT
NA,TRBJ2-3,TRBV5-4,TRBD2,CASSEREGLDTQYF,TGTGCCAGCAGCGAGCGGGAGGGCCTAGATACGCAGTATTTT
once,TRBJ2-7,TRBV7-6,NA,CASSSGPGNLAYEQYF,TGTGCCAGCAGTTCAGGACCGGGAAATCTGGCCTACGAGCAGTACTTC
NA,TRBJ2-2,TRBV7-2,NA,CASSLVVAVGTGELFF,TGTGCCAGCAGCTTAGTGGTAGCGGTTGGCACCGGGGAGCTGTTTTTT
NA,TRBJ2-7,TRBV3-1/TRBV3-2,TRBD1,CASAAGTGLTYEQYF,TGTGCCAGCGCTGCAGGGACAGGGCTCACCTACGAGCAGTACTTC
NA,TRBJ2-7,TRBV27,TRBD1,CASSPGQSYEQYF,TGTGCCAGCAGCCCGGGACAGTCCTACGAGCAGTACTTC
NA,TRBJ1-1,TRBV21-1,NA,CASSKVWDSLNTEAFF,TGTGCCAGCAGCAAAGTTTGGGACAGCCTGAACACTGAAGCTTTCTTT
NA,TRBJ2-7,TRBV27,TRBD1,CASRPRDRPEQYF,TGTGCCAGCAGACCCCGGGACAGGCCGGAGCAGTACTTC
NA,TRBJ2-5,TRBV4-3,NA,CASSQDLVGGRQETQYF,TGCGCCAGCAGCCAAGATCTCGTGGGGGGGCGCCAAGAGACCCAGTACTTC
NA,TRBJ2-1,TRBV27,TRBD2,CASSLLLAGGPGEQFF,TGTGCCAGCAGTTTATTGCTAGCGGGAGGGCCGGGTGAGCAGTTCTTC
NA,TRBJ2-7,TRBV27,TRBD1,CASRPQQGAREQYF,TGTGCCAGCAGACCTCAACAGGGGGCGCGGGAGCAGTACTTC
NA,TRBJ2-5,TRBV29-1,TRBD1,CSVERSGGQETQYF,TGCAGCGTTGAGCGATCAGGGGGACAAGAGACCCAGTACTTC
NA,TRBJ2-5,TRBV13,NA,CASSPRAGETQYF,TGTGCCAGCAGCCCACGGGCGGGGGAGACCCAGTACTTC
NA,TRBJ1-1,TRBV9,NA,CASSATVGGEAFF,TGTGCCAGCAGCGCCACAGTCGGGGGGGAAGCTTTCTTT
NA,TRBJ2-1,TRBV7-9,TRBD1,CASNLGQGVNNEQFF,TGTGCCAGCAACCTAGGACAGGGTGTAAACAATGAGCAGTTCTTC
NA,TRBJ1-5,TRBV11-3,NA,CASSLGLDINQPQHF,TGTGCCAGCAGCTTGGGACTGGATATCAATCAGCCCCAGCATTTT
NA,TRBJ1-2,TRBV5-1,NA,CASSRVAGTSEGYTF,TGCGCCAGCAGCCGGGTGGCCGGTACCTCGGAGGGCTACACCTTC
NA,TRBJ2-6,TRBV5-5,NA,CASRWGQGSSGANVLTF,TGTGCCAGCAGGTGGGGGCAGGGAAGCTCTGGGGCCAACGTCCTGACTTTC
few,TRBJ2-1,TRBV29-1,NA,CSVLRGSQNEQFF,TGCAGCGTACTGAGGGGGTCACAGAATGAGCAGTTCTTC
NA,TRBJ2-2,TRBV9,TRBD1,CASSPSGQGRAGELFF,TGTGCCAGCAGCCCCTCCGGACAGGGAAGGGCCGGGGAGCTGTTTTTT